The T cell receptor (beta chain) described here comes from a study of blood T cell repertoires in COVID-19. Overall study: There were acute and convalescent COVID-19 samples, and they came from the United States, Italy and Spain. Sample material is recorded as cDNA or gDNA derived from T cells, B-cell-depleted T cells, or PBMCs.

TCRdb's table, derived via immunoSEQ multiplex PCR, lists solely in-frame clones and lacks some. The sample has 150,000 to 200,000 clones, 80% to 85% seen once. Seattle patients were enrolled during active infection and followed longitudinally. Deletions cut 4 bases from V and 4 bases from J, with 15 bases between. The CDR3 is 15 residues long. Germline V gives CDR1 SGHRS, CDR2 YFSETQ. This TCR came from a woman older than 75 with COVID-19, enrolled during active disease. The chain uses TRBV5-1 and TRBJ2-1, with D tentatively TRBD2 (6 bases). Material for sequencing was peripheral blood. CDR3 coding DNA: TGCGCCAGCAGCCTACGGGAGCCTACTTACAATGAGCAGTTCTTC. This encodes CASSLREPTYNEQFF.